Each of the 22 T cell receptor beta chains below was sequenced from the same sample in a study of blood T cell repertoires in COVID-19. Generated by immunoSEQ multiplex PCR, the TCRdb table keeps only in-frame clones and is missing some. Altogether roughly 160,000 clones are present, 70% to 85% being singletons, with the ten largest covering approximately 6.9%. Sample: peripheral blood. Receptors originate from a man at least 80 years old with COVID-19, enrolled during active disease.

This clone was detected once. The V and J genes are TRBV19 and TRBJ1-6, with TRBD1 matching over 11 bases. Germline lookup yields CDR1 LNHDA and CDR2 SQIVND (reference sequence). The CDR3 is 15 amino acids. V dropped 8 bases and J dropped 10; count of bases not matched to a gene: 10. The CDR3 reads CASSVRGQGGSPLHF. The CDR3 DNA follows: TGTGCCAGTTCTGTTCGGGGACAGGGGGGATCACCCCTCCACTTT.

The chain employs TRBV4-1 and TRBJ1-4, with a possible D match to TRBD1 (5 bases). The CDR3 sequence is 14 residues long. V dropped 4 bases and J dropped 5 bases, with 11 bases sitting between them. In germline, CDR1 is MGHRA, CDR2 YSYEKL. CDR3 amino acids: CASSPYRNNEKLFF. In DNA, the CDR3 is TGCGCCAGCAGCCCCTACAGGAACAATGAAAAACTGTTTTTT.

The V gene is TRBV6-5, the J gene TRBJ1-5, with D unresolved. The germline V and J ends were trimmed by 5 bases and 1 base, with 12 bases remaining between them. This CDR3 is built from 15 residues. The germline V gene encodes CDR1 MNHEY and CDR2 SVGAGI. This chain's CDR3 is CASSPTLISNQPQHF. CDR3 bases: TGTGCCAGCAGTCCCACTCTAATAAGCAATCAGCCCCAGCATTTT.

The CDR3 here is CASSSSGGESYEQYF. The CDR3 DNA sequence: TGTGCCAGCAGTTCCTCAGGGGGAGAGAGCTACGAGCAGTACTTC. J is TRBJ2-7 and V is TRBV6-5, with TRBD1 matching 7 bases. The ends lost 4 bases at V and 3 bases at J; junction bases unmatched: 9. CDR1 is MNHEY, CDR2 SVGAGI, per germline. The CDR3 loop spans 15 amino acids.

Concerning this clone itself: A read error may produce the germline difference seen at one junction end. The chain carries TRBV3-1 (or the pseudogene TRBV3-2) and TRBJ1-1, with a tentative D call TRBD1 (5 bases). Looked up from germline, CDR1 is LGHDT and CDR2 is YNNKEL (reference sequence). There are 14 residues in the CDR3. The CDR3 bases are TGTGCCAGCAGCCAAGATCGGGCAAGGGGATTGAGGAGCTTT. Residues: CASSQDRARGLRSF.

This chain connects TRBV19 to TRBJ1-2; 7 nucleotides agree with TRBD1. Germline V gene data show CDR1 as LNHDA and CDR2 as SQIVND (reference sequence). The CDR3 is made up of 15 amino acids. V was clipped by 6 bases and J by 8 bases; unmatched bases: 15. For the CDR3, the DNA is TGTGCCAGTAGGTTCCAGACAGGGCGTTCAGGCGGCTACACCTTC. Its translation is CASRFQTGRSGGYTF.

The chain is built from TRBV9 and TRBJ1-2; 7 nucleotides line up with TRBD1. The V segment lost 0 bases and the J segment 8 bases; nucleotides outside the gene matches: 10. Germline V CDR1 and CDR2: SGDLS, YYNGEE. There are 15 residues in the CDR3. The CDR3 DNA sequence: TGTGCCAGCAGCGTAGGGCAGACAGGGACTCAGGGCTACACCTTC. This sequence encodes CASSVGQTGTQGYTF. The full variable domain, its missing parts supplied by reference TRBV9 and TRBJ1-2, is DSGVTQTPKHLITATGQRVTLRCSPRSGDLSVYWYQQSLDQGLQFLIQYYNGEERAKGNILERFSAQQFPDLHSELNLSSLELGDSALYFCASSVGQTGTQGYTFGSGTRLTVV.

The chain is built from TRBV5-1 and TRBJ2-3, with a possible D match to TRBD2 (6 bases). The V end lost 3 bases, the J end lost 0 bases, and 14 bases lay between the germline ends. Germline CDR1 is SGHRS and CDR2 is YFSETQ. CDR3 size: 16 residues. The CDR3 loop reads CASSWAPSVSTDTQYF. The CDR3, as DNA: TGCGCCAGCAGCTGGGCCCCTAGCGTTAGCACAGATACGCAGTATTTT. The full variable domain, rest sourced from reference TRBV5-1 and TRBJ2-3, is KAGVTQTPRYLIKTRGQQVTLSCSPISGHRSVSWYQQTPGQGLQFLFEYFSETQRNKGNFPGRFSGRQFSNSRSEMNVSTLELGDSALYLCASSWAPSVSTDTQYFGPGTRLTVL.

The chain links TRBV18 to TRBJ2-7; tentative D call: TRBD1 (7 bases). The CDR3 has 13 amino acids. Germline V gene sequence: CDR1 KGHSH, CDR2 LQKENI. Trimming left V 3 bases short and J 6 bases short, with 12 bases between. The CDR3 DNA follows: TGTGCCAGCTCACCTGGACAGGAGGGCGAGCAGTACTTC. It encodes CASSPGQEGEQYF.

V is TRBV6-5 and J is TRBJ1-2; the match to TRBD1 covers 7 bases. CDR1 and CDR2 from the germline V gene are MNHEY and SVGAGI. Germline trimming cut 6 bases from V and 3 bases from J; bases unmatched to any gene: 4. The CDR3 is 13 amino acids. In DNA form, the CDR3 reads TGTGCCAGCAGGCAAACAGGGGACTATGGCTACACCTTC. As protein: CASRQTGDYGYTF.

This clone was observed a handful of times. The rearrangement links TRBV5-5 to TRBJ1-5; possibly TRBD1 for D (5 bases). V was cut by 4 bases and J by 5 bases, with 16 bases left in between. Germline V CDR1 and CDR2: SGHKS, YYEKEE (reference sequence). This CDR3 spans 15 amino acids. The CDR3 sequence is CASSPGTYSDQPQHF. The CDR3 DNA sequence: TGTGCCAGCAGCCCCGGGACTTATTCAGATCAGCCCCAGCATTTT.

The CDR3 protein is CASSFAGGANTEAFF. CDR3 DNA sequence: TGTGCCAGCAGCTTTGCAGGGGGCGCGAACACTGAAGCTTTCTTT. The chain recombines TRBV5-5 with TRBJ1-1; 8 nucleotides match TRBD1. Germline V gene sequence: CDR1 SGHKS, CDR2 YYEKEE (reference sequence). After removal of 2 bases from V and 1 base from J, the junction contained 4 bases not matched to a gene. The length of the CDR3 is 15 residues.

This chain uses TRBV18 with TRBJ2-7; no firm D call. V lost 2 bases, J lost 2 bases, and 7 bases lay in between. The germline CDR1 and CDR2 sequences are KGHSH and LQKENI. The CDR3 runs 13 residues. CDR3 DNA sequence: TGTGCCAGCTCACCAGGGCAGCCCTACGAGCAGTACTTC. It specifies CASSPGQPYEQYF.

CDR3 sequence reads: CASSLGAWTEAFF. CDR3 DNA: TGTGCCAGCAGTTTGGGGGCTTGGACTGAAGCTTTCTTT. This chain uses TRBV28 with TRBJ1-1; D possibly corresponds to TRBD1 (6 bases). This CDR3 is 13 amino acids long. V lost 3 bases and J 5 bases, leaving 10 bases between the germline ends. The V gene's germline CDR1 is MDHEN and CDR2 SYDVKM.

V usage is TRBV6-5 and J usage is TRBJ2-7; 7 nucleotides match TRBD1. The CDR3 runs to 12 residues. Germline CDR1 MNHEY, CDR2 SVGAGI. With 9 bases clipped from V and 2 bases from J, the junction kept 4 bases outside the gene matches. CDR3 sequence (DNA): TGTGCCAGTTGGACAGGCACCTACGAGCAGTACTTC. Amino acid sequence: CASWTGTYEQYF.

V and J are TRBV12-5 and TRBJ1-2, with TRBD1 matching 10 bases. Losses at the gene ends were 1 base for V and 4 bases for J; bases not matched to a gene: 6. The germline V gene encodes CDR1 LGHNT and CDR2 FRNRAP. The CDR3 runs to 16 residues. The CDR3 nucleotides are TGTGCTAGTGGTTTGGCTCCGGGACAGGGGCTCTATGGCTACACCTTC. Encoded protein: CASGLAPGQGLYGYTF.

This clone was seen more than once but under ten times. CDR3 nucleotide sequence: TGCGCCAGCAGTTTCACATATGGAAACACCATATATTTT. This sequence encodes CASSFTYGNTIYF. The rearrangement links TRBV5-1 to TRBJ1-3; D is ambiguous. Germline V gives CDR1 SGHRS, CDR2 YFSETQ. Trimming pared 5 bases from V and 3 bases from J, leaving 9 bases between. This CDR3 is built from 13 residues.

The CDR3 DNA reads as TGTGCCAGCAGCTCGGACAGGGGCTCACGTGAAGCTTTCTTT. Translation gives CASSSDRGSREAFF. The rearrangement uses TRBV7-2 and TRBJ1-1; TRBD1 matches 9 bases. The length of the CDR3 is 14 residues. Germline CDR1 and CDR2: SGHTA and FQGNSA. Losses at the gene ends were 4 bases for V and 7 bases for J; bases not matched to a gene: 7.

The rearrangement uses TRBV4-3 and TRBJ1-2; the D is unclear. Looked up from germline, CDR1 is LGHNA and CDR2 is YSLEER. The CDR3 extends over 16 amino acids. The V end lost 0 bases, the J end lost 4 bases, and 15 bases lay between the germline ends. In nucleotides, the CDR3 is TGCGCCAGCAGCCAAGATAATCGGGGAGCCGGCTATGGCTACACCTTC. It yields the protein CASSQDNRGAGYGYTF.

The sample holds a few counts of this clone. The V and J genes are TRBV6-5 and TRBJ2-5; D not certain. V lost 6 bases and J 4 bases, leaving 15 bases between the germline ends. Germline V CDR1 and CDR2: MNHEY, SVGAGI. The length of the CDR3 is 14 residues. The CDR3 DNA reads TGTGCCAGCAGCCACCCAGGCAGGCCAGAGACCCAGTACTTC. Its protein product is CASSHPGRPETQYF.

The chain joins TRBV24-1 to TRBJ2-3; 8 bases align to TRBD2. V lost 3 bases and J lost 4; bases outside the gene matches: 8. The CDR3 contains 16 residues. The V gene's germline CDR1 is KGHDR and CDR2 SFDVKD. The CDR3 nucleotides are TGTGCCACCAGTGATCCCCGGGGGGGGGCCTCAGATACGCAGTATTTT. This codes for CATSDPRGGASDTQYF.

The rearrangement uses TRBV7-2 and TRBJ2-4; D unresolved. Trimming left V 2 bases short and J 10 bases short, with 15 bases between. Germline V gives CDR1 SGHTA, CDR2 FQGNSA. The CDR3 sequence is 14 residues long. The CDR3 loop is CASSLLSGTQIQYF. CDR3 coding DNA: TGTGCCAGCAGCTTACTTTCAGGAACCCAAATTCAGTACTTC.